This TCR beta chain emerged from a study of T cells in Graves' hyperthyroidism and ophthalmopathy. Across the study: Peripheral blood sampling occurred at initial diagnosis, before any treatment.

Researchers barred patients who had uncontrolled infection, other autoimmune disease, pregnancy or lactation. Each 10 ml fresh peripheral blood draw supplied the PBMCs. There are a few counts of this clonotype. This CDR3 comprises 13 residues. Between the trimmed V and J ends, which lost 5 bases and 4 bases, there was a span of 11 bases. The germline V gene has CDR1 MNHEY and CDR2 SMNVEV (reference sequence). TCR beta CDR3 regions were amplified from RNA. The primer set for the first-round RT-PCR of the TCR CDR3 was HTBI. TCRdb redid the calling of the multiplex PCR reads with MiXCR, one entry per CDR3 protein. The sample yields 400,000 or so distinct CDR3 sequences, 11% to 15% seen once.

The sample taken for sequencing was blood. This sequence was found in a man aged 50-59 years with Graves' ophthalmopathy. The chain carries TRBV27 and TRBJ1-2; D not certain. The chain's CDR3 is CASSLDGTYGYTF. CDR3 sequence (DNA): TGTGCCAGCAGTCTAGACGGCACCTATGGCTACACCTTC.